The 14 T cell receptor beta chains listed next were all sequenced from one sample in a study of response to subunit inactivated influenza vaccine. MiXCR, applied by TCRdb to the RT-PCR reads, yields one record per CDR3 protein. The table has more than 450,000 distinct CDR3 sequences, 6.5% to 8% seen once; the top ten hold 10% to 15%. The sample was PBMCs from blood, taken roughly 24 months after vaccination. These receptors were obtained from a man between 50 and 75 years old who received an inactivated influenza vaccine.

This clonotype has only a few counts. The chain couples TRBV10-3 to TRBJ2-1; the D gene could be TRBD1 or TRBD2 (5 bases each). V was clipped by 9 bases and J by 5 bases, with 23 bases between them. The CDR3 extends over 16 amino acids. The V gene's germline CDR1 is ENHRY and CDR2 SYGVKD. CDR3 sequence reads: CAIGAGSPVGDNEQFF. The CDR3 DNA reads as TGTGCCATTGGTGCGGGCTCACCGGTAGGGGACAATGAGCAGTTCTTC.

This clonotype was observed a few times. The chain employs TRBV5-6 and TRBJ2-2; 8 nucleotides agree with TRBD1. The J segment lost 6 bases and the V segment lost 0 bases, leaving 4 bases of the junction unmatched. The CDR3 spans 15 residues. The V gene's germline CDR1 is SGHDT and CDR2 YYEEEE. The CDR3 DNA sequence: TGTGCCAGCAGCTTGGTGGCAGGGGGCCCCGGGGAGCTGTTTTTT. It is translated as CASSLVAGGPGELFF.

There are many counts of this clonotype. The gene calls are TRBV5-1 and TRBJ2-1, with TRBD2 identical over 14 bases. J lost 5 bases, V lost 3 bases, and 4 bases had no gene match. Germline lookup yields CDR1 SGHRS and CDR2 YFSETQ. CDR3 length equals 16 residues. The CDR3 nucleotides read TGCGCCAGCAGCTCGGGACTAGCGGGAGCCCACAATGAGCAGTTCTTC. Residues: CASSSGLAGAHNEQFF.

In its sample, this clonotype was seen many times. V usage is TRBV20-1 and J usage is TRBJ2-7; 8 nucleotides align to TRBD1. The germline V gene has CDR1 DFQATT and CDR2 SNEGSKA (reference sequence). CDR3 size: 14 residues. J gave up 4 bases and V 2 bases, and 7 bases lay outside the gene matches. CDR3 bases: TGCAGTGCTAGATCGGGACAGGCCCTTTACGAGCAGTACTTC. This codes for CSARSGQALYEQYF.

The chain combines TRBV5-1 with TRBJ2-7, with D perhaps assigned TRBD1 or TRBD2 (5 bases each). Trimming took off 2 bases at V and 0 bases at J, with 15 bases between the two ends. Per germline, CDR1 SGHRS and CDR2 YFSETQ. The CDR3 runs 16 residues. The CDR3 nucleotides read TGCGCCAGCAGCTTAACCGGGACGGGGAGCTCCTACGAGCAGTACTTC. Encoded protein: CASSLTGTGSSYEQYF. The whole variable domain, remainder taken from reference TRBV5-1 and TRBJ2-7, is KAGVTQTPRYLIKTRGQQVTLSCSPISGHRSVSWYQQTPGQGLQFLFEYFSETQRNKGNFPGRFSGRQFSNSRSEMNVSTLELGDSALYLCASSLTGTGSSYEQYFGPGTRLTVT.

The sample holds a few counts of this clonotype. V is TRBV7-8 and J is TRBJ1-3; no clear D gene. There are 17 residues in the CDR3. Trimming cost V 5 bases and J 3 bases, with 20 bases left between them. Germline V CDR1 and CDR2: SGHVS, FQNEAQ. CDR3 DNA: TGTGCCAGCAGCCCCGGGTGGAGGGCGAAGGGTGGAAACACCATATATTTT. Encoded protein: CASSPGWRAKGGNTIYF.

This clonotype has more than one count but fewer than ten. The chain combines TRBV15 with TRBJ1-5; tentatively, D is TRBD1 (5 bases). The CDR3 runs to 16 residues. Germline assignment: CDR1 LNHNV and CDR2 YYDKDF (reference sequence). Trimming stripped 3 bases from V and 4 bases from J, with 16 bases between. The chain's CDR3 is CATSSRFDSFNQPQHF. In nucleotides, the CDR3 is TGTGCCACCAGCAGTAGATTTGACAGTTTTAATCAGCCCCAGCATTTT.

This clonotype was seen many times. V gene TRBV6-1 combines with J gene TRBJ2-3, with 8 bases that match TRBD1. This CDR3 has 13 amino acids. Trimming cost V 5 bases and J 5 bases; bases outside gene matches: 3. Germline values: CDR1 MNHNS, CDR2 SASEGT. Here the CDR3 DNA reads TGTGCCAGCAGTAAGGACAGGGAAGATACGCAGTATTTT. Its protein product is CASSKDREDTQYF.

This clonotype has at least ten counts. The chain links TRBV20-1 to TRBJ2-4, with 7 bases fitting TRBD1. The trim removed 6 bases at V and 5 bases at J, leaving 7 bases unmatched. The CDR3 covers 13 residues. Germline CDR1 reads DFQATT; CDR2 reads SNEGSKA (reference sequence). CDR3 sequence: CSAWDSLQNIQYF. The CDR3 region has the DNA TGCAGTGCCTGGGACAGCCTACAAAACATTCAGTACTTC.

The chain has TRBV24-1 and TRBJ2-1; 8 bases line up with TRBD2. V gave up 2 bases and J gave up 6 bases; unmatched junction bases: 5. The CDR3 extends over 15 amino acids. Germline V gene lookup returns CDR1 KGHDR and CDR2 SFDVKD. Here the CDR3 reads CATSDSGREVNEQFF. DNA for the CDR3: TGTGCCACCAGTGATTCAGGGCGGGAGGTCAATGAGCAGTTCTTC.

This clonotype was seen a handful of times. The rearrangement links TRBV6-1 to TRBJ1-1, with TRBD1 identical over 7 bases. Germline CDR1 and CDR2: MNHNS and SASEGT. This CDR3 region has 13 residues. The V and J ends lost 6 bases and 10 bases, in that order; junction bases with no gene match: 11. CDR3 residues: CASRLSTGDVAFF. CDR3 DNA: TGTGCCAGCAGACTCTCTACAGGGGACGTAGCTTTCTTT.

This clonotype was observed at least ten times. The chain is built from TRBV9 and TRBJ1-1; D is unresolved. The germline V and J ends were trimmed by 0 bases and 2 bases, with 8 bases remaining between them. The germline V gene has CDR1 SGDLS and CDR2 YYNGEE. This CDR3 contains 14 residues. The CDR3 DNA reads TGTGCCAGCAGCGTAGGTAGGGTTAACACTGAAGCTTTCTTT. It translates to CASSVGRVNTEAFF.

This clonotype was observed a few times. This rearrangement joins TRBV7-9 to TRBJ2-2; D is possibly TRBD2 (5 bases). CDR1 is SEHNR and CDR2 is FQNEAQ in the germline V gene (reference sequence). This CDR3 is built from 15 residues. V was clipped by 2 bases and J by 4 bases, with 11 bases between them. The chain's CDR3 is CASSLNGESTGELFF. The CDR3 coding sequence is TGTGCCAGCAGCTTAAACGGGGAGTCCACCGGGGAGCTGTTTTTT.

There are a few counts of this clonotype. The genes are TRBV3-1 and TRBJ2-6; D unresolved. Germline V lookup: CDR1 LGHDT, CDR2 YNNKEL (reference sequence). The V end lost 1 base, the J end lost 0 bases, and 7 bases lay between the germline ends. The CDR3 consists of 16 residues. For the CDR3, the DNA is TGTGCCAGCAGCCAAGCGGACCACTCTGGGGCCAACGTCCTGACTTTC. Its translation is CASSQADHSGANVLTF.